The next 5 T cell receptor beta chains were all read from a single sample in a study of blood T cells in healthy people across ages (dated by TCRdb to between 2015 and 2016). Library creation used 5' RACE. Sequencer: Illumina HiSeq 2500. A second roughly 7 to 11 cycle PCR used a sample-barcoded 5' primer and a J-beta primer mix. TCRdb handled the public reads itself, with Q25 trimming in fastp and clone calling in MiXCR, and kept productive beta chains. For every CDR3 protein sequence, its rows merge into one entry that carries the most common genes and DNA. The sample has about 560,000 distinct CDR3 sequences on record, over 25% of them singletons. The ten largest account for approximately 3.5% of the sample. The sample also formed part of further work on T cells of mothers and their children.

Sequencing used blood. The receptors here all came from a boy aged 2 to 10 in good health.

This clonotype was counted only a few times. J is TRBJ1-2 and V is TRBV5-4, with 7 bases identical to TRBD1. Germline CDR1 SGHNT, CDR2 YYREEE (reference sequence). The CDR3 sequence is 14 residues long. J lost 6 bases, V lost 0 bases, and 5 bases had no gene match. The CDR3 is CASSLGDRAHGYTF. The CDR3 coding sequence is TGTGCCAGCAGCTTGGGTGACAGGGCCCATGGCTACACCTTC.

Concerning this clonotype itself: One junction end disagrees with the germline gene, perhaps due to a read error. The CDR3 sequence is CASSTPTGGRETQYF. The CDR3 region has the DNA TGTGCCAGCAGCACCCCGACAGGGGGCCGTGAGACTCAGTACTTC. This chain connects TRBV7-9 to TRBJ2-5; TRBD1 matches at 10 bases. CDR3 length: 15 residues. Germline V CDR1 and CDR2: SEHNR, FQNEAQ (reference sequence). Full variable domain (remainder filled in from reference TRBV7-9 and TRBJ2-5): DTGVSQNPRHKITKRGQNVTFRCDPISEHNRLYWYRQTLGQGPEFLTYFQNEAQLEKSRLLSDRFSAERPKGSFSTLEIQRTEQGDSAMYLCASSTPTGGRETQYFGPGTRLLVL.

The V gene is TRBV7-2, the J gene TRBJ2-7; 7 bases match TRBD2. Per the germline V gene, CDR1 is SGHTA and CDR2 is FQGNSA. With 7 bases clipped from V and 2 bases from J, the junction kept 11 bases outside the gene matches. The length of the CDR3 is 15 residues. CDR3 nucleotides: TGTGCCAGCAAGCAGGGACTAACTTCAACCTACGAGCAGTACTTC. It is translated as CASKQGLTSTYEQYF.

This clonotype was counted a few times. The rearrangement joins TRBV27 to TRBJ1-2; the D is unclear. Trimming took 4 bases from V and 6 from J, leaving 21 bases between them. Germline loops: CDR1 MNHEY, CDR2 SMNVEV (reference sequence). The CDR3 extends over 16 amino acids. As DNA, the CDR3 is TGTGCCAGCAGTTCCGACATAGGTAGATGGCGGGATGGCTACACCTTC. This codes for CASSSDIGRWRDGYTF.

A note on this clonotype: An end of the junction differs from the germline gene, which may be a read error. The chain uses TRBV5-1 and TRBJ2-7; 7 bases agree with TRBD1. Looked up from germline, CDR1 is SGHRS and CDR2 is YFSETQ. CDR3 length: 15 residues. The CDR3 DNA follows: TGCGCCACCAGCGTGGGACAGTCAAGCTCCTACGAGCAGTACTTC. This translates into CATSVGQSSSYEQYF.